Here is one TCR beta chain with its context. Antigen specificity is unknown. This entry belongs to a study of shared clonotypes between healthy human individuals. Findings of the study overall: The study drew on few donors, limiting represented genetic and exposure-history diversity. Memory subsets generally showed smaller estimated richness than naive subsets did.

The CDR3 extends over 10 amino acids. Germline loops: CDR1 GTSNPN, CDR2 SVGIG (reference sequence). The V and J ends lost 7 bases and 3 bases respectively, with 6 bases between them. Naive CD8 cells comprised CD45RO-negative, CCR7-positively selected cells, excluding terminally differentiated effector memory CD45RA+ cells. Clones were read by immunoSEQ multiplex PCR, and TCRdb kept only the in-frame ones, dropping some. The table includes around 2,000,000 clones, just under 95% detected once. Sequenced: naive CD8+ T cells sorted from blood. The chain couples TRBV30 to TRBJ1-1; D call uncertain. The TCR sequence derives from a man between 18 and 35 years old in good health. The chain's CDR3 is CASEYTEAFF. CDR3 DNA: TGTGCCTCAGAGTACACTGAAGCTTTCTTT.